This passage covers 20 T cell receptor beta chains from one sample sequenced in a study of cytomegalovirus exposure and HLA in healthy donors. PCR used 60 Vbeta primers and 13 Jbeta primers. Only in-frame clones appear in the TCRdb table, and some are missing; sequencing was by immunoSEQ multiplex PCR. The table records over 150,000 clones, approximately 80% of them present only once. Sequencing input: PBMCs. Source of these receptors: a man aged 18 to 30 in good health and CMV-seronegative.

The rearrangement links TRBV6-6 to TRBJ2-3; TRBD1 agrees at 8 bases. Germline CDR1 MNHNY, CDR2 SVGAGI (reference sequence). V shed 6 bases and J 8 bases; nucleotides not matched to a gene: 10. There are 14 residues in the CDR3. The CDR3 nucleotides are TGTGCCAGCAGATCAGGGGGCTACACGGGTACGCAGTATTTT. This codes for CASRSGGYTGTQYF.

In the case of this clone: Additional DNA sequences in this sample encode the identical CDR3. The V and J genes are TRBV28 and TRBJ2-7; 9 positions agree with TRBD1. Germline-derived CDR1 and CDR2 are MDHEN and SYDVKM. With V trimmed by 4 bases and J by 0 bases, 7 bases remained unmatched. The CDR3 covers 16 residues. The CDR3 nucleotides are TGTGCCAGCAGTTCCCTCGACAGGGGGGGCTCCTACGAGCAGTACTTC. It translates to CASSSLDRGGSYEQYF. The full variable domain, completed using reference TRBV28 and TRBJ2-7, is DVKVTQSSRYLVKRTGEKVFLECVQDMDHENMFWYRQDPGLGLRLIYFSYDVKMKEKGDIPEGYSVSREKKERFSLILESASTNQTSMYLCASSSLDRGGSYEQYFGPGTRLTVT.

The CDR3 DNA follows: TGTGCCAGCAGTGCAGACAGGCGACCCTACGAGCAGTACTTC. The encoded protein is CASSADRRPYEQYF. This sequence joins TRBV27 and TRBJ2-5, with a possible D match to TRBD1 (6 bases). The end of the DNA fits TRBJ2-7 better, so the J call may be wrong. The CDR3 runs to 14 residues. Germline CDR1 and CDR2: MNHEY and SMNVEV (reference sequence).

This clone showed up just a few times. The chain has TRBV6-1 and TRBJ2-7; 7 positions match TRBD2. CDR1 is MNHNS and CDR2 is SASEGT in the germline V gene. Germline trimming cut 4 bases from V and 2 bases from J; bases unmatched to any gene: 2. The CDR3 contains 13 residues. Here the CDR3 DNA reads TGTGCCAGCAGTGCTAGCGGAGCCTACGAGCAGTACTTC. It codes for CASSASGAYEQYF.

This clone was detected many times. The V call is TRBV7-8, the J call TRBJ2-7; D unclear. CDR1 is SGHVS and CDR2 is FQNEAQ in the germline V gene. V was shortened by 5 bases and J by 8 bases, with 10 bases between the two germline ends. The CDR3 length is 11 residues. The CDR3 region is CASSQTRQQYF. CDR3 coding DNA: TGTGCCAGCAGCCAGACACGCCAGCAGTACTTC.

The genes are TRBV7-6 and TRBJ2-7, with TRBD2 as a possible D gene (5 bases). The germline V gene has CDR1 SGHVS and CDR2 FNYEAQ. CDR3 length: 15 residues. Trimming stripped 1 base from V and 3 bases from J, with 13 bases between. As DNA, the CDR3 is TGTGCCAGCAGCTTAGAGGCTAGCCCATACTACGAGCAGTACTTC. Amino acids: CASSLEASPYYEQYF.

The rearrangement uses TRBV5-4 and TRBJ2-3, with D hard to call. CDR1 is SGHNT, CDR2 YYREEE, per germline (reference sequence). V lost 2 bases to trimming and J lost 5 bases, with 15 bases between them. The CDR3 length is 15 residues. CDR3 protein: CASSLSPAPGDTQYF. The CDR3 bases are TGTGCCAGCAGCTTAAGTCCAGCGCCTGGAGATACGCAGTATTTT.

V and J are TRBV25-1 and TRBJ1-4; D may be TRBD1 (5 bases). The germline V gene has CDR1 MGHDK and CDR2 SYGVNS. The V end was cut by 1 base, the J end by 7 bases, with 13 bases between. The CDR3 is 15 residues long. CDR3 DNA sequence: TGTGCCAGCAGTGAATCTGGGGGGGGAAGTGAAAAACTGTTTTTT. Translated: CASSESGGGSEKLFF.

This clone came up a few times. The gene calls are TRBV6-1 and TRBJ1-1; 8 bases are shared with TRBD1. The CDR3 runs to 16 residues. J gave up 4 bases and V 4 bases, and 11 bases lay outside the gene matches. Germline V gives CDR1 MNHNS, CDR2 SASEGT. CDR3 sequence reads: CASSAWQGAGSTEAFF. For the CDR3, the DNA is TGTGCCAGCAGTGCCTGGCAGGGGGCGGGGAGCACTGAAGCTTTCTTT.

This clone was recorded only once. This chain connects TRBV9 to TRBJ2-7, with TRBD1 as a possible D gene (6 bases). Germline CDR1 reads SGDLS; CDR2 reads YYNGEE. The CDR3 length is 15 residues. Trimming shortened V by 5 bases and J by 0 bases, and 15 bases separated the two germline ends. This CDR3 is CASSGAGEPSYEQYF. In nucleotides, the CDR3 is TGTGCCAGCAGTGGGGCAGGGGAACCCTCCTACGAGCAGTACTTC.

The gene calls are TRBV5-1 and TRBJ2-3; weak D call: TRBD1 (6 bases). The germline V and J ends were trimmed by 1 base and 0 bases, with 18 bases remaining between them. Germline assignment: CDR1 SGHRS and CDR2 YFSETQ. The CDR3 totals 18 residues. The CDR3 protein is CASSLWTGQQGSTDTQYF. CDR3 nucleotides: TGCGCCAGCAGCTTGTGGACTGGACAGCAAGGGAGCACAGATACGCAGTATTTT.

This clone was observed many times. This sequence joins TRBV27 and TRBJ2-1; TRBD1 matches at 7 bases. The germline gives CDR1 MNHEY, CDR2 SMNVEV (reference sequence). The CDR3 has 15 amino acids. V gave up 5 bases and J gave up 4 bases; unmatched junction bases: 8. This CDR3 reads CASSTQGVRYNEQFF. DNA for the CDR3: TGTGCCAGCAGTACCCAGGGGGTGCGTTACAATGAGCAGTTCTTC.

The V gene is TRBV28, the J gene TRBJ1-4, with TRBD1 matching over 9 bases. Germline CDR1 MDHEN, CDR2 SYDVKM. Trimming removed 5 bases from V and 8 bases from J; junction bases left unmatched: 3. The CDR3 is 13 amino acids. CDR3 DNA sequence: TGTGCCAGCAGTCTCACAGGGGGCGAAAAACTGTTTTTT. Translated: CASSLTGGEKLFF.

V gene TRBV30 combines with J gene TRBJ2-3; TRBD2 might be the D (5 bases). Between the trimmed V and J ends, which lost 5 bases and 4 bases, there was a span of 13 bases. This CDR3 comprises 13 residues. The germline V gene has CDR1 GTSNPN and CDR2 SVGIG (reference sequence). CDR3 residues: CAWPPGIADTQYF. Written as DNA, the CDR3 is TGTGCCTGGCCACCCGGGATAGCAGATACGCAGTATTTT.

The chain employs TRBV29-1 and TRBJ2-7; 7 bases are a match to TRBD2. CDR3 size: 18 residues. CDR1 is SQVTM and CDR2 is ANQGSEA in the germline V gene. After removal of 6 bases from V and 1 base from J, the junction contained 21 bases not matched to a gene. CDR3 in DNA: TGCAGCGTGGGAGGGTTTGTCCGGGAAAGGACCGGGTCCTACGAGCAGTACTTC. It encodes CSVGGFVRERTGSYEQYF.

This clone has only a few counts. The chain employs TRBV4-2 and TRBJ1-5, with a weak D call TRBD1 (5 bases). The CDR3 has 14 residues. Germline lookup yields CDR1 LGHNA and CDR2 YNFKEQ. V was cut by 1 base and J by 7 bases, with 11 bases left in between. The CDR3 loop is CASSQVRGIQPQHF. CDR3 DNA sequence: TGTGCCAGCAGCCAAGTTAGGGGTATCCAGCCCCAGCATTTT.

J is TRBJ2-7 and V is TRBV4-1; D unresolved. CDR3 size: 12 residues. Deletions cut 0 bases from V and 3 bases from J, with 3 bases between. Germline V CDR1 and CDR2: MGHRA, YSYEKL. The CDR3 region has the DNA TGCGCCAGCAGCCAAGACTTCTACGAGCAGTACTTC. Protein: CASSQDFYEQYF.

In this sample, this clone turned up a few times. The germline gene is not matched at one end of the junction; a read error may be the cause. The DNA of the CDR3 is TGTGCTAGCAGCTTACCGGGACTAGCGGGGGGTTACAAGGAGACCCAGTACTTC. This sequence encodes CASSLPGLAGGYKETQYF. V and J are TRBV7-7 and TRBJ2-5; TRBD2 aligns across 15 bases. Germline values: CDR1 SSHAT, CDR2 FNYEAQ (reference sequence). The CDR3 contains 18 residues. The entire variable domain, with the rest obtained from reference TRBV7-7 and TRBJ2-5, is as follows: GAGVSQSPRYKVTKRGQDVTLRCDPISSHATLYWYQQALGQGPEFLTYFNYEAQPDKSGLPSDRFSAERPEGSISTLTIQRTEQRDSAMYRCASSLPGLAGGYKETQYFGPGTRLLVL.

The CDR3 spells CASSWRTGSMNTEAFF. In nucleotides, the CDR3 is TGCGCCAGCAGCTGGAGGACAGGTAGTATGAACACTGAAGCTTTCTTT. This chain links TRBV5-1 with TRBJ1-1; TRBD1 agrees at 7 bases. With V trimmed by 3 bases and J by 0 bases, 8 bases remained unmatched. Germline values: CDR1 SGHRS, CDR2 YFSETQ. This CDR3 spans 16 amino acids. Filled out from reference TRBV5-1 and TRBJ1-1, the complete variable domain reads KAGVTQTPRYLIKTRGQQVTLSCSPISGHRSVSWYQQTPGQGLQFLFEYFSETQRNKGNFPGRFSGRQFSNSRSEMNVSTLELGDSALYLCASSWRTGSMNTEAFFGQGTRLTVV.

V and J are TRBV15 and TRBJ2-6; TRBD2 might be the D (5 bases). The CDR3 totals 18 residues. CDR1 is LNHNV and CDR2 is YYDKDF in the germline V gene (reference sequence). The V end lost 0 bases, the J end lost 0 bases, and 12 bases lay between the germline ends. The CDR3 is CATSRDRGRNSGANVLTF. The DNA of the CDR3 is TGTGCCACCAGCAGAGATCGCGGGCGGAACTCTGGGGCCAACGTCCTGACTTTC.